This T cell receptor (beta chain) was recovered during a study of beta chain features in type 1 diabetes. Study findings and constraints: In cDNA sequencing, cells with high TCR expression could be over-represented. Among patients, naive, central memory and Treg TCRB repertoires appeared more similar than among healthy donors.

The collection from each donor was one heparinised blood draw averaging roughly 100 mL. Since all of the isolated RNA was reverse transcribed, expressed TCRB transcripts were what got sequenced. Method: immunoSEQ multiplex PCR; TCRdb's copy keeps in-frame clones and lacks some. This sample has 450,000 or so clones, with approximately 10% found just once. Germline V gives CDR1 LGHNA, CDR2 YNFKEQ. This CDR3 is built from 14 residues. The V end was cut by 1 base, the J end by 2 bases, with 8 bases between. Note on this clone: Antigen unknown.

The sequence was obtained from a woman aged 18-35 years in good health. Sequencing input: naive CD4+ T cells from blood. J is TRBJ1-2 and V is TRBV4-2; D may be TRBD1 (6 bases). CDR3 in DNA: TGTGCCAGCAGCCAAGGGACAGCAAACTATGGCTACACCTTC. Protein sequence: CASSQGTANYGYTF.